The subject of this entry is one T cell receptor beta chain. PCR used 60 Vbeta primers and 13 Jbeta primers. TCRdb's copy holds only in-frame clones and misses some; the assay was immunoSEQ multiplex PCR. The table shows 150,000 to 200,000 clones, with under 85% occurring only once. These data are taken from a study of cytomegalovirus exposure and HLA in healthy donors. The CDR3 covers 16 residues. Trimming at V came to 5 bases and at J to 3 bases, leaving 16 bases not matched to a gene. Looked up from germline, CDR1 is SQVTM and CDR2 is ANQGSEA. The sample comprised PBMCs. This sequence joins TRBV29-1 and TRBJ2-7; 7 bases fit TRBD2. The sequence came from a male donor in good health and CMV-seronegative. The CDR3 loop reads CSVRPQRGAMDYEQYF. The CDR3 DNA sequence: TGCAGCGTTCGCCCCCAGCGGGGCGCCATGGACTACGAGCAGTACTTC.